This T cell receptor (beta chain) was identified in a study of blood T cell repertoires in COVID-19 (dated by TCRdb to the early 2020s). Study-wide context: The collaborator samples originated in the United States, Italy and Spain and spanned the acute and convalescent phases of COVID-19. The prospective study material was composed of cDNA or gDNA derived from T cells, B-cell-depleted T cells, or PBMCs. Deeply sampled blood TCRbeta repertoires from subjects exposed to, actively infected with, or recovered from COVID-19 were included in the dataset. The repertoires were released in a freely available public database meant as a resource for research on the immune response to SARS-CoV-2. Samples were obtained from the ongoing ImmuneRACE study (first 160 participants) and from 1,254 subjects provided by 6 global collaborators. A de-identified subject ID, COVID-19 status, age in years and sex were almost always included in the sample metadata. HLA class I and class II types, where available, came from metadata supplied by the sample provider rather than from assay-based typing.

TCRbeta CDR3 regions were amplified from genomic DNA using the immunoSEQ Assay, a bias-controlled multiplex PCR. Per the authors' processing: The number of nucleated cells in each sample was estimated by amplification of reference gene primers within the assay. Sequence reads were collapsed and filtered to measure the absolute abundance of every unique TCRbeta CDR3 rearrangement. Productive Simpson clonality was computed per sample as the square root of Simpson's diversity index over productive rearrangements. Imported from immuneACCESS, the table was reduced by TCRdb to in-frame sequences with V and J called. These copies leave out some clones; in studies compared against another copy, an unresolved V gene accounts for under half, and the cause of the remainder is not known. V, J and clone size are those of that table, while D and trimming were read from the DNA. Counted in this sample were about 370,000 clones; roughly nine tenths of them appeared once. The top ten clones comprise approximately 3% of the sample.

Looking up the germline V gene (reference sequence) yields CDR1 DFQATT and CDR2 SNEGSKA. There are 16 amino acids in the CDR3, from cysteine to phenylalanine inclusive. The kept DNA is CDR3 alone, 48 bases in frame from the first base. Trimming accounts for 3 bases at V and 0 bases at J, while the number of junction bases matched to no gene is 8. What the study reported, not specific to this receptor: How much clinical and demographic metadata was included differed by source and by participant, and the metadata was provided uncurated.

At one collaborating source in Seattle, patients were enrolled during active infection and were followed longitudinally through the course of disease. Each collaborating institution followed its own protocols to collect whole blood in K2EDTA tubes. Collaborator samples were shipped for TCRbeta analysis as frozen whole blood, isolated PBMCs, or DNA extracted from either sample type. On this clone itself: Its recognized antigen is unknown. No much larger clonotype is one base removed from it; base qualities were not supplied.

The V gene is TRBV20-1 and the J gene is TRBJ1-1, with TRBD1 matching 9 junction bases. Material for sequencing was peripheral blood. This sequence originates from a woman aged 25 to 39 with COVID-19, enrolled during active disease. The CDR3 region has the sequence CSASGGTGLLNTEAFF. The nucleotide sequence reads TGCAGTGCTAGTGGTGGGACAGGGCTCCTGAACACTGAAGCTTTCTTT.